This is a list of T cell receptor beta chains from one sample in a study of naive and memory T cell subsets. TCRdb called the UMI-ligation and nested PCR reads again in MiXCR, with one record for every CDR3 protein. The sample consists of some 100,000 distinct CDR3 sequences, about 7% of them appearing once. Sequences were obtained from central memory CD4+ T cells from blood. The receptors stem from a human donor in good health. The CDR3 runs from the conserved cysteine through the conserved F or W. The D gene is left open where the match is weak. Only part of the rows carry a size: once, few, many, or a class if the clone is expanded.

J gene,D gene,clone size,V gene,CDR3 DNA,CDR3 protein
TRBJ1-1,TRBD1,many,TRBV28,TGTGCCAGCGGAGGGGGCCAGTTTAACACTGAAGCTTTCTTT,CASGGGQFNTEAFF
TRBJ2-6,NA,NA,TRBV2,TGTGCCAGCAGTGTCAAGGGAGAAAGTGGGGCCAACGTCCTGACTTTC,CASSVKGESGANVLTF
TRBJ2-1,TRBD1,few,TRBV6-1,TGTGCCAGCAGTGAGTGGGGGGACAGGGGAGTCAATGAGCAGTTCTTC,CASSEWGDRGVNEQFF
TRBJ2-1,NA,many,TRBV9,TGTGCCAGCAGCCCCCACCATGGCTCCTACAATGAGCAGTTCTTC,CASSPHHGSYNEQFF
TRBJ1-6,TRBD1,many,TRBV20-1,TGCAGTGCTAGGAGACAGGGGTTCCAATATAATTCACCCCTCCACTTT,CSARRQGFQYNSPLHF
TRBJ2-1,NA,many,TRBV2,TGTGCCAGCCGGTTAGCAGGGGTCAATGAGCAGTTCTTC,CASRLAGVNEQFF
TRBJ2-4,NA,few,TRBV6-1,TGTGCCAGCAGATCAGGGTCTACAGTAGCCAAAAACATTCAGTACTTC,CASRSGSTVAKNIQYF
TRBJ1-2,TRBD1,many,TRBV20-1,TGCAGCGCTCCCCCTCAGCCGGGACAGAACTATGGCTACACCTTC,CSAPPQPGQNYGYTF
TRBJ1-1,NA,many,TRBV4-2,TGTGCCAGCAGCCAAGACAGGGAAAACACTGAAGCTTTCTTT,CASSQDRENTEAFF
TRBJ1-1,TRBD1,NA,TRBV5-4,TGTGCCAGCAGCTTCGGAGGACAGGGGGGTGAAGCTTTCTTT,CASSFGGQGGEAFF